The 17 T cell receptor beta chains listed next were all sequenced from one sample in a study of graft-versus-host responses after intestinal transplantation. Generated by immunoSEQ multiplex PCR, the TCRdb table keeps only in-frame clones and is missing some. The sample includes over 100,000 clones, about 95% of them seen just once. No antigens are known for them. The sequences come from unstimulated CD8+ T cells sorted from spleen or lymph node cells, collected before intestinal transplant. Every receptor here comes from a human donor who received an intestinal transplant.

The chain has TRBV19 and TRBJ1-5; no definite D call. Trimming took 7 bases from V and 2 from J, leaving 12 bases between them. Per germline, CDR1 LNHDA and CDR2 SQIVND (reference sequence). This CDR3 is 14 amino acids long. CDR3 sequence: CASTPPAGNQPQHF. CDR3 nucleotide sequence: TGTGCCAGTACTCCCCCTGCGGGCAATCAGCCCCAGCATTTT. The full variable domain, in which reference TRBV19 and TRBJ1-5 provide the parts outside the CDR3, is DGGITQSPKYLFRKEGQNVTLSCEQNLNHDAMYWYRQDPGQGLRLIYYSQIVNDFQKGDIAEGYSVSREKKESFPLTVTSAQKNPTAFYLCASTPPAGNQPQHFGDGTRLSIL.

The chain is built from TRBV15 and TRBJ2-5, with D perhaps matching TRBD1 (5 bases). The end of the DNA fits TRBJ2-7 better, so the J call may be wrong. CDR3 length equals 14 residues. Germline values: CDR1 LNHNV, CDR2 YYDKDF (reference sequence). CDR3 bases: TGTGCCACCAGCACCCCGCAGGGCCTCTACGAGCAGTACTTC. It codes for CATSTPQGLYEQYF.

The rearrangement uses TRBV13 and TRBJ1-6; D gene uncertain. Trimming pared 0 bases from V and 0 bases from J, leaving 6 bases between. The CDR3 is made up of 16 amino acids. Germline assignment: CDR1 PRHDT and CDR2 FYEKMQ (reference sequence). CDR3 nucleotide sequence: TGTGCCAGCAGCTTAGGGGGAGGCTCCTATAATTCACCCCTCCACTTT. It encodes CASSLGGGSYNSPLHF.

The CDR3 protein is CASSHSLAGVSYNEQFF. The CDR3 bases are TGCGCCAGCAGCCATTCCTTGGCGGGAGTCTCCTACAATGAGCAGTTCTTC. This chain uses TRBV4-1 with TRBJ2-1, with 7 bases identical to TRBD2. V was clipped by 3 bases and J by 0 bases; unmatched bases: 8. This CDR3 has 17 amino acids. Per germline, CDR1 MGHRA and CDR2 YSYEKL.

The chain links TRBV10-3 to TRBJ2-3; TRBD2 agrees at 8 bases. After removal of 9 bases from V and 4 bases from J, the junction contained 6 bases not matched to a gene. Germline V CDR1 and CDR2: ENHRY, SYGVKD. This CDR3 is built from 13 residues. The CDR3 reads CAMRAGDSDTQYF. The CDR3, as DNA: TGTGCCATGAGAGCGGGAGACTCAGATACGCAGTATTTT.

This chain uses TRBV6-5 with TRBJ2-7, with 8 bases aligning to TRBD2. The CDR3 loop spans 13 amino acids. The V gene's germline CDR1 is MNHEY and CDR2 SVGAGI. The junction had 7 bases not matched to a gene; V was cut back by 7 bases and J by 5 bases. The DNA for the CDR3 is TGTGCCAGCACTGCGGGGGGTGTCGACGAGCAGTACTTC. As protein: CASTAGGVDEQYF.

For this clone: This specimen includes other DNA sequences encoding the same CDR3. This chain uses TRBV9 with TRBJ2-7; 12 positions match TRBD2. The CDR3 spans 14 residues. The ends lost 3 bases at V and 2 bases at J; junction bases unmatched: 0. Germline CDR1 SGDLS, CDR2 YYNGEE. The CDR3 protein is CASSGTSGTYEQYF. The CDR3 nucleotides are TGTGCCAGCAGCGGGACTAGCGGGACCTACGAGCAGTACTTC.

The gene calls are TRBV7-9 and TRBJ2-7; either TRBD1 or TRBD2 may supply D (5 bases each). Germline CDR1 reads SEHNR; CDR2 reads FQNEAQ (reference sequence). With 0 bases removed from V and 2 bases from J, the gap between germline ends came to 11 bases. This CDR3 is 15 amino acids long. The CDR3 region is CASSLAPGPAYEQYF. Here the CDR3 DNA reads TGTGCCAGCAGCTTAGCGCCGGGACCAGCCTACGAGCAGTACTTC.

Only one count was recorded for this clone. The rearrangement uses TRBV6-5 and TRBJ2-7; D may correspond to TRBD1 or TRBD2 (5 bases each). Germline CDR1 reads MNHEY; CDR2 reads SVGAGI. Trimming stripped 0 bases from V and 3 bases from J, with 15 bases between. The CDR3 spans 16 residues. The CDR3 loop is CASSYSIGTLSYEQYF. The CDR3 nucleotides are TGTGCCAGCAGTTACTCGATCGGGACGTTAAGCTACGAGCAGTACTTC.

This clone was seen a handful of times. The V and J genes are TRBV11-2 and TRBJ1-4; TRBD1 is a possible D gene (6 bases). Trimming removed 3 bases at V and 5 bases at J, with 13 bases between. Germline values: CDR1 SGHAT, CDR2 FQNNGV. CDR3 length: 15 amino acids. The CDR3 region is CASSFTGTLNEKLFF. CDR3 nucleotide sequence: TGTGCCAGCAGCTTCACAGGGACCTTAAATGAAAAACTGTTTTTT.

V gene TRBV6-5 combines with J gene TRBJ1-3; the D gene is possibly TRBD1 (5 bases). V was cut by 2 bases and J by 0 bases, with 8 bases left in between. The CDR3 sequence is 15 residues long. Germline V lookup: CDR1 MNHEY, CDR2 SVGAGI. Written as DNA, the CDR3 is TGTGCCAGCAGTTACGGGGGAGCCTCTGGAAACACCATATATTTT. The encoded protein is CASSYGGASGNTIYF.

The J gene is TRBJ2-7, the V gene TRBV19, with D hard to call. CDR3 size: 15 residues. Germline loops: CDR1 LNHDA, CDR2 SQIVND (reference sequence). The germline V and J ends were trimmed by 3 bases and 3 bases, with 15 bases remaining between them. The CDR3 protein is CASSMGPGRIYEQYF. As DNA, the CDR3 is TGTGCCAGTAGTATGGGCCCCGGCCGGATCTACGAGCAGTACTTC.

This clone was counted once. The chain joins TRBV27 to TRBJ2-1, with 7 bases lining up with TRBD1. Germline CDR1 reads MNHEY; CDR2 reads SMNVEV (reference sequence). The V gene end was trimmed by 4 bases and the J gene end by 6 bases; junction bases not matched to a gene: 3. The CDR3 consists of 13 residues. The CDR3 sequence is CASSSTGINEQFF. CDR3 bases: TGTGCCAGCAGTTCGACAGGGATCAATGAGCAGTTCTTC.

This rearrangement joins TRBV7-2 to TRBJ2-3; no clear D gene. The V and J ends lost 5 bases and 1 base respectively, with 10 bases between them. Germline CDR1 SGHTA, CDR2 FQGNSA. This CDR3 contains 14 residues. The CDR3 sequence: CASSLGRGTDTQYF. The CDR3 DNA reads TGTGCCAGCAGCCTCGGTCGGGGCACAGATACGCAGTATTTT.

The chain's CDR3 is CASSLGRGARWAFF. CDR3 bases: TGTGCCAGCAGCTTAGGCAGGGGGGCAAGGTGGGCTTTCTTT. The chain employs TRBV13 and TRBJ1-1; 7 bases map to TRBD1. In germline, CDR1 is PRHDT, CDR2 FYEKMQ (reference sequence). Trimming at V came to 0 bases and at J to 11 bases, leaving 9 bases not matched to a gene. The CDR3 has 14 amino acids.

The chain employs TRBV4-3 and TRBJ2-5; 10 bases are a match to TRBD2. Near its end, the DNA agrees better with TRBJ2-7, so the J call may be wrong. Germline CDR1 is LGHNA and CDR2 is YSLEER. The CDR3 runs to 15 residues. DNA for the CDR3: TGCGCCAGCAGCCAAGAAGGGACTAGCGTCTACGAGCAGTACTTC. Translated: CASSQEGTSVYEQYF.

The rearrangement joins TRBV28 to TRBJ1-3; TRBD1 matches 7 bases. Per germline, CDR1 MDHEN and CDR2 SYDVKM. V shed 6 bases and J 3 bases; nucleotides not matched to a gene: 20. The CDR3 covers 19 residues. CDR3 sequence (DNA): TGTGCCAGCAGCACTTTATGGCCGGGACAGCAGAGTAGTGGAAACACCATATATTTT. The encoded protein is CASSTLWPGQQSSGNTIYF.